Listed here is a single T cell receptor beta chain. Its specificity is unknown. V was trimmed by 4 bases and J by 6 bases, leaving 6 bases between them. Germline V gene lookup returns CDR1 SQVTM and CDR2 ANQGSEA. This CDR3 has 10 residues. Using immunoSEQ multiplex PCR, the repertoire was profiled, and TCRdb retains in-frame clones only, with some absent. This sample has some 70,000 clones; around nine tenths occur once, and the top ten carry about a tenth. The data derive from a study of Tregs in tolerant kidney transplant recipients. Broader study findings: For some patients, primers changed over time, blocking nucleotide-level comparison. This study did not directly address biological reproducibility.

This sequence was found in a human donor who received a combined kidney and bone marrow transplant. Sequencing was performed on CD8+ T cells from blood, taken before the transplant. The chain carries TRBV29-1 and TRBJ1-2; D perhaps matches TRBD1 (5 bases). CDR3 protein: CSVVGDGYTF. The CDR3 region has the DNA TGCAGCGTTGTAGGGGATGGCTACACCTTC.